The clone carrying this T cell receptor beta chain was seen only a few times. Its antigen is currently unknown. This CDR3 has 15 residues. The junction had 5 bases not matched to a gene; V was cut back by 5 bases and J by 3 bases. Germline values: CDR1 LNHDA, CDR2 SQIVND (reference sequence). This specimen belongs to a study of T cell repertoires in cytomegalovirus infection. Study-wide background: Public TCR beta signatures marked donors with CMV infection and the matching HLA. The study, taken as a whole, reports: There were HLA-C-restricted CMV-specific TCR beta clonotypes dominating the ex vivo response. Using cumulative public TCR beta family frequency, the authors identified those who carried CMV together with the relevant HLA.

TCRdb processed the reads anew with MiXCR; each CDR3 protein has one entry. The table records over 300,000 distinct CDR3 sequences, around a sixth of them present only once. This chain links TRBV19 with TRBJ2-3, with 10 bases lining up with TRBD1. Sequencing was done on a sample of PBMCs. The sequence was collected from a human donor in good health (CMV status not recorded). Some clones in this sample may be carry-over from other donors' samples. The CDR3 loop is CASSAPGQGTDTQYF. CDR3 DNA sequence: TGTGCCAGTAGTGCGCCGGGACAGGGGACAGATACGCAGTATTTT.